This TCR beta chain comes out of a study of cytomegalovirus exposure and HLA in healthy donors. This clone was detected only once. What it binds is unknown. An end of the junction differs from the germline gene, which may be a read error. Germline CDR1 reads SNHLY; CDR2 reads FYNNEI. This CDR3 is 13 amino acids long. General observations from the study: Segments of the TCR beta V type were, in most cases, productive about 90% or about 30% of the time in an earlier analysis. The number of N-insertions in an Asian-associated ancestry cluster was reportedly below the approximately 700-donor mean in a later analysis.

Use of 60 Vbeta and 13 Jbeta primers characterized the PCR. Study processing details: The authors later counted 65 million to 80 million unique TCR beta chains, 9.5 million to 11 million of them shared. Repertoires were generated with immunoSEQ multiplex PCR, while TCRdb's copy carries only in-frame clones and drops some. V and J calls and clone size come straight from that table; D and trimming were deduced from the DNA. Of around 78,000 clones listed, about 78% are singletons. The sample was PBMCs. This sequence originates from a male donor in good health and CMV-seronegative. The chain has TRBV2 and TRBJ1-6; D call uncertain. The CDR3 DNA reads TGTGCCAGCAGTGAAAACGCGCGGTCACCCCTCAACTTT. It specifies CASSENARSPLNF.